This T cell receptor (beta chain) was recorded in a study of cytotoxic CD8 clonotypes in ibrutinib-treated CLL. Data came from immunoSEQ multiplex PCR; TCRdb stores just in-frame clones and leaves some out. This sample has 70,000 to 80,000 clones, with around 82% found just once. Findings of the study overall: Having risen at ibrutinib response, clonality had fallen back toward baseline by progression.

The CDR3 sequence is 14 residues long. Germline CDR1 and CDR2: SGHAT and FQNNGV. V dropped 4 bases and J dropped 0 bases, with 10 bases sitting between them. Only one count was recorded for this clone. The target antigen is unknown. This chain connects TRBV11-2 to TRBJ2-7, with TRBD1 as a possible D gene (5 bases). The sample was PBMCs, taken at disease progression, from a patient treated with ibrutinib. This TCR was sampled from a human donor with chronic lymphocytic leukemia. The chain's CDR3 is CASSSQGSSYEQYF. CDR3 nucleotide sequence: TGTGCCAGCAGCTCCCAGGGTAGCTCCTACGAGCAGTACTTC.